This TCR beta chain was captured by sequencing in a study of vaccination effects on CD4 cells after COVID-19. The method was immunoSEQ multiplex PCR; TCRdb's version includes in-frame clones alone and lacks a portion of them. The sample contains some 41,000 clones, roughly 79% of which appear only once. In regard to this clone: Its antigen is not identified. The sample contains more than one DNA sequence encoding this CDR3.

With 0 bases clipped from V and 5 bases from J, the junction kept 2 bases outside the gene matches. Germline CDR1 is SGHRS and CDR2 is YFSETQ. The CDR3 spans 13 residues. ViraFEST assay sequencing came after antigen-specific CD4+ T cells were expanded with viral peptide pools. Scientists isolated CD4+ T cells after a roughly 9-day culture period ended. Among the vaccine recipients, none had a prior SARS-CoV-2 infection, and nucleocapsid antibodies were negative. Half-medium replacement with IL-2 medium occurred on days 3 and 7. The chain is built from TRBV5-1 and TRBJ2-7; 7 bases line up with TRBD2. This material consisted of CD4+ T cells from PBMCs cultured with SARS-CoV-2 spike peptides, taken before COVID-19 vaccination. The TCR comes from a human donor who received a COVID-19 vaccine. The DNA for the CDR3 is TGCGCCAGCAGCTTGGGGGGGGGTCACGAGCAGTACGTC. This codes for CASSLGGGHEQYV.